This T cell receptor (beta chain) was identified in a study of response to subunit inactivated influenza vaccine. TCRdb reprocessed the RT-PCR reads via MiXCR and lists one record per CDR3 protein. Counted here are about 520,000 distinct CDR3 sequences, around 7.9% occurring once; the ten biggest clones make up over 10%. This clonotype has just a few counts. The germline V and J ends were trimmed by 5 bases and 6 bases, with 19 bases remaining between them. The CDR3 is 15 residues long. The chain combines TRBV12-3 or TRBV12-4 with TRBJ2-5; possible D gene TRBD2, 5 bases. The starting material was PBMCs from blood, obtained roughly 24 months after vaccination. The TCR comes from a man aged 45 to 70 who received an inactivated influenza vaccine. The DNA for the CDR3 is TGTGCCAGCAGTCCGCAGGCGAGGGCTAGTCAGACCCAGTACTTC. This translates into CASSPQARASQTQYF.